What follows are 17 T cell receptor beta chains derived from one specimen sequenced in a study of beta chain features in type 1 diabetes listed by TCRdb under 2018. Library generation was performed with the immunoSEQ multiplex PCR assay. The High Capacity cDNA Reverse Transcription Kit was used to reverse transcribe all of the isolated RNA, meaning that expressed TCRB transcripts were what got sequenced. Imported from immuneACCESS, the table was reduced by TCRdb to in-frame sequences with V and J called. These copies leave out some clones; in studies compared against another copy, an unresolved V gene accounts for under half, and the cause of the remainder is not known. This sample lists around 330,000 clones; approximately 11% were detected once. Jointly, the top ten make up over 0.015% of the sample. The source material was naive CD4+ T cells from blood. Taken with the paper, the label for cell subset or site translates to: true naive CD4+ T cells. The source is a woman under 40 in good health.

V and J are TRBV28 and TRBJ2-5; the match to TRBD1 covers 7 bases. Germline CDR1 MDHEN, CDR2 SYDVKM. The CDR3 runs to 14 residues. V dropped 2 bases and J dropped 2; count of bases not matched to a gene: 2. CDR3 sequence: CASSLPTGQETQYF. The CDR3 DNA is TGTGCCAGCAGTTTACCGACAGGGCAAGAGACCCAGTACTTC. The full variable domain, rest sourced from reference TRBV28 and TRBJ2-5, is DVKVTQSSRYLVKRTGEKVFLECVQDMDHENMFWYRQDPGLGLRLIYFSYDVKMKEKGDIPEGYSVSREKKERFSLILESASTNQTSMYLCASSLPTGQETQYFGPGTRLLVL.

As DNA, the CDR3 is TGTGCCAGCAGCCAAGTATCCGGGGACTCCTACGAGCAGTACTTC. This encodes CASSQVSGDSYEQYF. V gene TRBV14 combines with J gene TRBJ2-7; TRBD2 might be the D (5 bases). The germline V and J ends were trimmed by 1 base and 0 bases, with 10 bases remaining between them. CDR3 length: 15 amino acids. Germline assignment: CDR1 SGHDN and CDR2 FVKESK.

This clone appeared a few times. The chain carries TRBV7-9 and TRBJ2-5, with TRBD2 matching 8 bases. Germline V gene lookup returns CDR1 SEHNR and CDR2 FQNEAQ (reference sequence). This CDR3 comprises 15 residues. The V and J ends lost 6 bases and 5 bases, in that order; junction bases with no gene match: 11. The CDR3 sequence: CASSSGTSYSETQYF. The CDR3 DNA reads TGTGCCAGCAGTTCCGGGACTAGTTATTCTGAGACCCAGTACTTC.

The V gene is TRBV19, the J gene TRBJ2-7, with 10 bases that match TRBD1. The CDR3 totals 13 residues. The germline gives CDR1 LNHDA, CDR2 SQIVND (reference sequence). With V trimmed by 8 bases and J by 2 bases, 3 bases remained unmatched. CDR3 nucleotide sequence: TGTGCCAGTGGGGACAGGGGAACCTACGAGCAGTACTTC. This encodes CASGDRGTYEQYF.

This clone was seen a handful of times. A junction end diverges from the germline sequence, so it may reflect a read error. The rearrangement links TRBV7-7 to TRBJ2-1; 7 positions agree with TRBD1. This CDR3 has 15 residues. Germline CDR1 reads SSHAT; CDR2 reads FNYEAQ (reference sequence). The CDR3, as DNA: TGTGCTAGCAGCCCTGACAGGGATTCCTACAATGAGCAGTTCTTC. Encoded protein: CASSPDRDSYNEQFF.

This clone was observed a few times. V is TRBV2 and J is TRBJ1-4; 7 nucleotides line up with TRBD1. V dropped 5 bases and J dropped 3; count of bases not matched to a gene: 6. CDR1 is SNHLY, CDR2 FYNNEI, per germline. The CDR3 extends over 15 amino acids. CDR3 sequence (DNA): TGTGCCAGCAGTCGGGACAGCGTCTCTAATGAAAAACTGTTTTTT. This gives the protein CASSRDSVSNEKLFF.

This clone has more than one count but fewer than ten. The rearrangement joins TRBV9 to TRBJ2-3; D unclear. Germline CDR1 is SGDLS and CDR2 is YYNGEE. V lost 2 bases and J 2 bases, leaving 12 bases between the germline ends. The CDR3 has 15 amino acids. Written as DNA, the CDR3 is TGTGCCAGCAGCGTCGTACCGGGTCACACAGATACGCAGTATTTT. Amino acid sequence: CASSVVPGHTDTQYF.

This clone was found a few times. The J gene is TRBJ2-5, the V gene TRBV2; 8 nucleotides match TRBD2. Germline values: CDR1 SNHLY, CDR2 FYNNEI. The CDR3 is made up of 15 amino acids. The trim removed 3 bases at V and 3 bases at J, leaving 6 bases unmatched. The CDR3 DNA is TGTGCCAGCAGTGATCAAGGACTAGCAAAAGAGACCCAGTACTTC. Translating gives CASSDQGLAKETQYF.

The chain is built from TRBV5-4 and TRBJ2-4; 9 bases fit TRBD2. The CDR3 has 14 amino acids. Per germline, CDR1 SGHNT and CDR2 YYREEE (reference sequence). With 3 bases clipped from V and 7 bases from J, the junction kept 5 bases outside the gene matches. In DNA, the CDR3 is TGTGCCAGCAGCTCCGGGACTAGCCGCAACATTCAGTACTTC. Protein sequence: CASSSGTSRNIQYF.

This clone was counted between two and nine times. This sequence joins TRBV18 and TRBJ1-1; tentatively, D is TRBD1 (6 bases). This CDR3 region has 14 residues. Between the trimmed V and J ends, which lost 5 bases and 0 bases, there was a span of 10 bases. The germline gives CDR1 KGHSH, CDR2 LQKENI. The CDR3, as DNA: TGTGCCAGCTCAGCCACAGGGATGAACACTGAAGCTTTCTTT. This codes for CASSATGMNTEAFF.

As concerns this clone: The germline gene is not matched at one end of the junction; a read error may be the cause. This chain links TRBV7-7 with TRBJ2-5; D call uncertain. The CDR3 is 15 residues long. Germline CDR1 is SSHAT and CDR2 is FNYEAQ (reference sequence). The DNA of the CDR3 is TGTGCTAGCAGCCCTAGGTGGAACTTACAAGAGACCCAGTACTTC. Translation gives CASSPRWNLQETQYF.

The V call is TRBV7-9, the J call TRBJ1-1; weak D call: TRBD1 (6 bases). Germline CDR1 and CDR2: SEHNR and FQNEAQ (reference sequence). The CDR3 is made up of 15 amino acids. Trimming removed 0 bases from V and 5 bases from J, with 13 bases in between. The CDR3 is CASSLAGRGLTEAFF. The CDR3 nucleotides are TGTGCCAGCAGCTTAGCGGGCAGGGGTTTAACTGAAGCTTTCTTT. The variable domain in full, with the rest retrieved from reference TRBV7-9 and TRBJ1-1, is DTGVSQNPRHKITKRGQNVTFRCDPISEHNRLYWYRQTLGQGPEFLTYFQNEAQLEKSRLLSDRFSAERPKGSFSTLEIQRTEQGDSAMYLCASSLAGRGLTEAFFGQGTRLTVV.

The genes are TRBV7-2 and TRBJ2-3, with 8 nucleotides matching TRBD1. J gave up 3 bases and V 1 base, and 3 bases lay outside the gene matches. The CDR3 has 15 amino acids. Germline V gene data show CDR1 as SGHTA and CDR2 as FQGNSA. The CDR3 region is CASSLGTGWTDTQYF. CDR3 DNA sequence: TGTGCCAGCAGCTTAGGGACAGGGTGGACAGATACGCAGTATTTT.

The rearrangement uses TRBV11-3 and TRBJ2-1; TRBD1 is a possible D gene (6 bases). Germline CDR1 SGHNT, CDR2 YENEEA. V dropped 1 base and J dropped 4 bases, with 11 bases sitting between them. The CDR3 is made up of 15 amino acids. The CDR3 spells CASSLVGGEYNEQFF. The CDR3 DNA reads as TGTGCCAGCAGCTTAGTAGGGGGTGAGTACAATGAGCAGTTCTTC.

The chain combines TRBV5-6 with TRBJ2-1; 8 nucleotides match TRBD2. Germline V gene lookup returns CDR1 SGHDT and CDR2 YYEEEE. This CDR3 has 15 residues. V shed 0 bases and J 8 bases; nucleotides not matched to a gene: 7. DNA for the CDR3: TGTGCCAGCAGCTTGGAGGCGGGAGGTACAGATGAGCAGTTCTTC. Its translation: CASSLEAGGTDEQFF.

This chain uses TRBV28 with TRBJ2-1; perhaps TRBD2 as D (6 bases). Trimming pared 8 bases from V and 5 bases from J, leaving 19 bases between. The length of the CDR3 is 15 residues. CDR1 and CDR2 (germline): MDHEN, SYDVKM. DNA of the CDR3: TGTGCCAGCCTCCTCGGGGGTCGGGGACACAATGAGCAGTTCTTC. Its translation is CASLLGGRGHNEQFF.

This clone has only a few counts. The CDR3 sequence: CASRRTGTDTQYF. DNA of the CDR3: TGTGCCAGCAGGCGGACAGGGACAGATACGCAGTATTTT. The genes are TRBV5-6 and TRBJ2-3, with 8 bases aligning to TRBD1. Germline V gene data show CDR1 as SGHDT and CDR2 as YYEEEE. V trimming: 5 bases; J trimming: 3 bases; junction bases outside the gene matches: 2. The CDR3 runs 13 residues. Filled out from reference TRBV5-6 and TRBJ2-3, the complete variable domain reads DAGVTQSPTHLIKTRGQQVTLRCSPKSGHDTVSWYQQALGQGPQFIFQYYEEEERQRGNFPDRFSGHQFPNYSSELNVNALLLGDSALYLCASRRTGTDTQYFGPGTRLTVL.